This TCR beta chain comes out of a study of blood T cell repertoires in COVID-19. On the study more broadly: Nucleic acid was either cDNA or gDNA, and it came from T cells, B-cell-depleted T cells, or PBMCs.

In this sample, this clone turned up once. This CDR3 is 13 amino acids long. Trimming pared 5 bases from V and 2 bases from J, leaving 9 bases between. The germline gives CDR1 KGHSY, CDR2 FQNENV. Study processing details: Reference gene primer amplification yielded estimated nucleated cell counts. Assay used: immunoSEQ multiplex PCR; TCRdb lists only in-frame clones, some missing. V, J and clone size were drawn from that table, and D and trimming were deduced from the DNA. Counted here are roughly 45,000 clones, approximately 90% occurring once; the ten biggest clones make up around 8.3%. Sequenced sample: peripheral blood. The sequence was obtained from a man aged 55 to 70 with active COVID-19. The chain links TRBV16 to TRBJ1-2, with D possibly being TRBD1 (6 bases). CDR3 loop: CASSSDRNYGYTF. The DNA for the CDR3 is TGTGCCAGCAGCTCTGACAGGAACTATGGCTACACCTTC.